This is a list of T cell receptor beta chains from one sample in a study of T cells in Graves' hyperthyroidism and ophthalmopathy. TCRdb called the multiplex PCR reads again in MiXCR, with one record for every CDR3 protein. The table has nearly 600,000 distinct CDR3 sequences, around 14% seen once; the top ten hold roughly 7.1%. Sequences were obtained from blood. These TCRs come from a young woman with Graves' ophthalmopathy. Both conserved end residues are part of each CDR3. The D gene is left open where the match is weak. For some rows the clone size is stated as once, few or many, or as a class when expanded; others skip it.

size	V	D	J	CDR3	DNA
many	TRBV29-1	.	TRBJ2-3	CSVSTTSDTQYF	TGCAGCGTTTCTACAACGTCGGATACGCAGTATTTT
.	TRBV11-3	.	TRBJ2-1	CASSLDLLGASYNEQFF	TGTGCCAGCAGCTTAGATCTCCTGGGGGCTTCCTACAATGAGCAGTTCTTC
.	TRBV7-2	.	TRBJ2-5	CASSLALGLQETQYF	TGTGCCAGCAGCTTAGCGCTGGGACTTCAAGAGACCCAGTACTTC
few	TRBV10-3	.	TRBJ1-5	CAIQDNSNQPQHF	TGTGCCATCCAGGATAATAGCAATCAGCCCCAGCATTTT
few	TRBV18	.	TRBJ2-2	CASSPPTGEGLWRELFF	TGTGCCAGCTCACCACCGACAGGGGAGGGACTTTGGAGGGAGCTGTTTTTT
many	TRBV20-1	.	TRBJ2-1	CSAVRLTNEQFF	TGCAGTGCCGTGAGACTGACGAATGAGCAGTTCTTC
few	TRBV7-9	.	TRBJ1-2	CASSLALSPYGYTF	TGTGCCAGCAGCTTAGCGCTCAGTCCTTATGGCTACACCTTC
many	TRBV30	.	TRBJ2-3	CAWSVLGFPDTQYF	TGTGCCTGGAGTGTACTAGGGTTCCCAGATACGCAGTATTTT
.	TRBV5-1	.	TRBJ1-5	CASSLEQNQPQHF	TGCGCCAGCAGCTTGGAGCAAAATCAGCCCCAGCATTTT
many	TRBV4-1	TRBD2	TRBJ2-7	CASSRAGEVYEQYF	TGCGCCAGCAGCCGAGCGGGAGAGGTCTACGAGCAGTACTTC
many	TRBV12-3/TRBV12-4	TRBD2	TRBJ2-2	CASRTRVPGREGPYHGELFF	TGTGCCAGCAGGACTCGGGTCCCGGGGCGGGAGGGCCCCTATCACGGGGAGCTGTTTTTT